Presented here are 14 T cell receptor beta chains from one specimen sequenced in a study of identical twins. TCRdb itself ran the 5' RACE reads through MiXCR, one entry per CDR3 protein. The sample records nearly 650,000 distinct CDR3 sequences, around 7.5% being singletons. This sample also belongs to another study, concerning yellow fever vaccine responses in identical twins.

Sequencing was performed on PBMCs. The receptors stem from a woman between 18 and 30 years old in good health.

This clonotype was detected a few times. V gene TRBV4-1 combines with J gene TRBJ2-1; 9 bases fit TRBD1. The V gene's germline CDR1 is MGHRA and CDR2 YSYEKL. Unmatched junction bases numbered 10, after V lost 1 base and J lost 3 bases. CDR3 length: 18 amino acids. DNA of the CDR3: TGCGCCAGCAGCCAAGTAATACCGGGACAGGGAAACTACAATGAGCAGTTCTTC. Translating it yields CASSQVIPGQGNYNEQFF.

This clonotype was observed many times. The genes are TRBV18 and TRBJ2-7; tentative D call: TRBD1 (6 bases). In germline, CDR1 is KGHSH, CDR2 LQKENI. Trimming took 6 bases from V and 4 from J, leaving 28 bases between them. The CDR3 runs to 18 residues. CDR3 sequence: CASSRVSGQLSTRYEQYF. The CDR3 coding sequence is TGTGCCAGCTCGCGCGTCTCCGGACAGCTCTCAACTAGGTACGAGCAGTACTTC.

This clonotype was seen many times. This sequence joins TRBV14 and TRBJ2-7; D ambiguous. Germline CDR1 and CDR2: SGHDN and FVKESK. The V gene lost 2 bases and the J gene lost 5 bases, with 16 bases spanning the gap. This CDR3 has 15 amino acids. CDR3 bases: TGTGCCAGCAGCCAATCCAGAACGGCGTTAAACGAGCAGTACTTC. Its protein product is CASSQSRTALNEQYF.

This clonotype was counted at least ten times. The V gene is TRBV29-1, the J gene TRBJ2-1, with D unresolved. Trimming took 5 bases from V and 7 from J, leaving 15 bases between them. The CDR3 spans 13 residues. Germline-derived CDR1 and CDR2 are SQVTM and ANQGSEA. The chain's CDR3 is CSVRGTSDNEQFF. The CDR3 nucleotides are TGCAGCGTTCGTGGTACCTCTGATAATGAGCAGTTCTTC.

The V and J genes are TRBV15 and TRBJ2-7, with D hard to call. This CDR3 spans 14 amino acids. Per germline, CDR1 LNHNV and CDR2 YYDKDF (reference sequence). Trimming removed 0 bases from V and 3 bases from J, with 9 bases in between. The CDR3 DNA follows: TGTGCCACCAGCAGAGAGCTGTCGAACTACGAGCAGTACTTC. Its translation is CATSRELSNYEQYF.

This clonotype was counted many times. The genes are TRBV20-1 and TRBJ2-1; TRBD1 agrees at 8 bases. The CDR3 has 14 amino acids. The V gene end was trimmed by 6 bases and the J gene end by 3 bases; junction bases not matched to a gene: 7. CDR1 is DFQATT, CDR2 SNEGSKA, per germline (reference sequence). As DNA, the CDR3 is TGCAGTGCCATGGACAGGGCCCACTACAATGAGCAGTTCTTC. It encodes CSAMDRAHYNEQFF.

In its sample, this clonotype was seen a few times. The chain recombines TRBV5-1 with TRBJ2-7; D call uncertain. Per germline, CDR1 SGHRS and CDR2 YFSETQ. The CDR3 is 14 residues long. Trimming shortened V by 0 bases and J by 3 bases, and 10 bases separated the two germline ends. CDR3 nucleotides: TGCGCCAGCAGCTTGGAAGTGGGCCTCTACGAGCAGTACTTC. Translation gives CASSLEVGLYEQYF. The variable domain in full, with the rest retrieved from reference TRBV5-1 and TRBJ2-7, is KAGVTQTPRYLIKTRGQQVTLSCSPISGHRSVSWYQQTPGQGLQFLFEYFSETQRNKGNFPGRFSGRQFSNSRSEMNVSTLELGDSALYLCASSLEVGLYEQYFGPGTRLTVT.

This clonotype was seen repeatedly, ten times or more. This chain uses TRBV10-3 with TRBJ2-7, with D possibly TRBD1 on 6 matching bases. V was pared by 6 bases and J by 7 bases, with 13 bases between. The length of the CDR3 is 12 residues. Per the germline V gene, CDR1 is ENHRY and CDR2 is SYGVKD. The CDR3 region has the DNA TGTGCCATCAGAAATTCAGGGGAAGAGCAGTACGTC. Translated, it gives CAIRNSGEEQYV.

CDR3 nucleotides: TGTGCCAGCAGCCAACAATCAGTAGCGGGGAGATACAATGAGCAGTTCTTC. Protein sequence: CASSQQSVAGRYNEQFF. The chain employs TRBV3-1 and TRBJ2-1, with 8 bases aligning to TRBD2. The junction had 10 bases not matched to a gene; V was cut back by 2 bases and J by 4 bases. From germline, CDR1 is LGHDT and CDR2 YNNKEL (reference sequence). The CDR3 is made up of 17 amino acids.

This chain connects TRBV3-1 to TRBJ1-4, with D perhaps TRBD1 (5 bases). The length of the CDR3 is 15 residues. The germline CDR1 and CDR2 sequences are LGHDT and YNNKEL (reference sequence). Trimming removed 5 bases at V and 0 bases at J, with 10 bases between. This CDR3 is CASSYGTATNEKLFF. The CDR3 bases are TGTGCCAGCAGCTATGGGACCGCAACTAATGAAAAACTGTTTTTT.

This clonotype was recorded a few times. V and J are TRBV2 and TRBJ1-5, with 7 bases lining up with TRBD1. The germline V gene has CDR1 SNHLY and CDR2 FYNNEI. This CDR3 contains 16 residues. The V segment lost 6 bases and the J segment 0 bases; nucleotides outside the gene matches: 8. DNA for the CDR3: TGTGCCAGCAGGACCGGGACAGCGTATAGCAATCAGCCCCAGCATTTT. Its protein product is CASRTGTAYSNQPQHF.

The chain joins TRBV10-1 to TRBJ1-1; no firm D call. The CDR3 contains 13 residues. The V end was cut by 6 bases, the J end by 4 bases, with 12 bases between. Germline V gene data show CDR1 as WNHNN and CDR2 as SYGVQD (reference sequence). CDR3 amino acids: CASRTTWGTEAFF. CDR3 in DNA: TGCGCCAGCAGGACTACCTGGGGCACTGAAGCTTTCTTT.

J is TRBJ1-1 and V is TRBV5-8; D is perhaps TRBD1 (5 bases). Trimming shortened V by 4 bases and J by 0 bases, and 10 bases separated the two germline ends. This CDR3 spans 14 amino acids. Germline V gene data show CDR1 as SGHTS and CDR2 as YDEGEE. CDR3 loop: CASSVLGVNTEAFF. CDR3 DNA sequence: TGTGCCAGCAGCGTTCTGGGGGTGAACACTGAAGCTTTCTTT.

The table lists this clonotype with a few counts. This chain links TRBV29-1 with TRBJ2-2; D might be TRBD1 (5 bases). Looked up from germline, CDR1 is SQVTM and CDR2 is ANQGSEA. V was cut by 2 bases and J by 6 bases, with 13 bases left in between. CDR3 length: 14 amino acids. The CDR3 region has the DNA TGCAGCGTTGAATTAGATAGGGGCCCCGGGGAGCTGTTTTTT. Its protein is CSVELDRGPGELFF.